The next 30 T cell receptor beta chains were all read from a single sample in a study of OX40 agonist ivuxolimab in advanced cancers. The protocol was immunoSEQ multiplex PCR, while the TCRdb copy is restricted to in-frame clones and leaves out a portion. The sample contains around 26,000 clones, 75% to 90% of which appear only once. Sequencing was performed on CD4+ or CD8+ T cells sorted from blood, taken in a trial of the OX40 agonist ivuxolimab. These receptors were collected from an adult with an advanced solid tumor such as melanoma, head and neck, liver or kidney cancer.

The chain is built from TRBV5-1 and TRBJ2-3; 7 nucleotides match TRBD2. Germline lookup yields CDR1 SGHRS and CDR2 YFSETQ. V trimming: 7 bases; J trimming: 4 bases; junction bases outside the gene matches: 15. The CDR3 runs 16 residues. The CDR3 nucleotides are TGCGCCAGCGGGGGGTTTAGCGGGTCGTCGGCAGATACGCAGTATTTT. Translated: CASGGFSGSSADTQYF.

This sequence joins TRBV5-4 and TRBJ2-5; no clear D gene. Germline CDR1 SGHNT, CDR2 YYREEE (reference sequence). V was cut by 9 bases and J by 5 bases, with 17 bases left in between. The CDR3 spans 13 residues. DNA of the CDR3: TGTGCCACCCGTGATCCCCCCCACGAGACCCAGTACTTC. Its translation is CATRDPPHETQYF. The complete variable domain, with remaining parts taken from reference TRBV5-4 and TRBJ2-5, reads ETGVTQSPTHLIKTRGQQVTLRCSSQSGHNTVSWYQQALGQGPQFIFQYYREEENGRGNFPPRFSGLQFPNYSSELNVNALELDDSALYLCATRDPPHETQYFGPGTRLLVL.

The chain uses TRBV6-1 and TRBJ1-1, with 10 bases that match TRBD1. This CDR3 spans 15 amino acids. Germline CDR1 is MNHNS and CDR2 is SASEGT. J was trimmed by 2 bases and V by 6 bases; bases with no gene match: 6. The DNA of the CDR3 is TGTGCCAGCAGACGGGACAGGGGACTCAACACTGAAGCTTTCTTT. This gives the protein CASRRDRGLNTEAFF.

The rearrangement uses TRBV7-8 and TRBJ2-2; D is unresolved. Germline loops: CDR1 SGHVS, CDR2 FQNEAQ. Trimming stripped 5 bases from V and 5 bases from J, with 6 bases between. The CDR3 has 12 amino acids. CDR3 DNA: TGTGCCAGCAGCACGCGGACCGGGGAGCTGTTTTTT. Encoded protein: CASSTRTGELFF.

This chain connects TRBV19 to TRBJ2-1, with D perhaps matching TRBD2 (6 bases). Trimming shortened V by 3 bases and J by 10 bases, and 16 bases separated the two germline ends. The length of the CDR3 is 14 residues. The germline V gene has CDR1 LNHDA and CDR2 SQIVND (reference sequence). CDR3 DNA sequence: TGTGCCAGTAGTATTACGGGAGTAGGACCCGAGCAGTTCTTC. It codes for CASSITGVGPEQFF.

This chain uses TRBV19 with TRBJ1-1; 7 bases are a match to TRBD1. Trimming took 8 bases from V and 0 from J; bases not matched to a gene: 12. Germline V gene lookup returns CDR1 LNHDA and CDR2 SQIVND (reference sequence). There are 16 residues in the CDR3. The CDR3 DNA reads TGTGCCAGTTGGGACAGCCGTGGGTACATGAACACTGAAGCTTTCTTT. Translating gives CASWDSRGYMNTEAFF.

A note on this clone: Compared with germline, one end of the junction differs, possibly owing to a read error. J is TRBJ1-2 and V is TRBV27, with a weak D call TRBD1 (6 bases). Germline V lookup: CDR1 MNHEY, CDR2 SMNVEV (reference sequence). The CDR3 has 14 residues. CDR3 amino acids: CASSLGGGPYGCTF. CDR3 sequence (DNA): TGTGCCAGCAGTTTAGGAGGGGGGCCTTATGGCTGCACCTTC.

The CDR3 loop is CASSYLLGTASTDTQYF. CDR3 nucleotide sequence: TGTGCCAGCAGTTATCTTCTAGGGACGGCAAGCACAGATACGCAGTATTTT. The chain uses TRBV27 and TRBJ2-3; D assignment may be TRBD1 or TRBD2 (5 bases each). The CDR3 loop spans 17 amino acids. Germline V gives CDR1 MNHEY, CDR2 SMNVEV (reference sequence). V shed 4 bases and J shed 0 bases, with 17 bases lying between them.

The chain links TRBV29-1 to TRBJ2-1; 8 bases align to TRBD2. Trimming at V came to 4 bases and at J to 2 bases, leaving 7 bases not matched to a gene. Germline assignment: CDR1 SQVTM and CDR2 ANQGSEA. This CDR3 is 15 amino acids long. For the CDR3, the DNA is TGCAGCGTTGCTGGCGGGAGGTCCCCCTACAATGAGCAGTTCTTC. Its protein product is CSVAGGRSPYNEQFF.

This CDR3 is CASSYEGTYSPLHF. Here the CDR3 DNA reads TGTGCCAGCAGTTACGAGGGAACCTATTCACCCCTCCACTTT. J is TRBJ1-6 and V is TRBV6-5; D is uncertain. This CDR3 is built from 14 residues. Per germline, CDR1 MNHEY and CDR2 SVGAGI. Trimming cost V 2 bases and J 8 bases, with 10 bases left between them.

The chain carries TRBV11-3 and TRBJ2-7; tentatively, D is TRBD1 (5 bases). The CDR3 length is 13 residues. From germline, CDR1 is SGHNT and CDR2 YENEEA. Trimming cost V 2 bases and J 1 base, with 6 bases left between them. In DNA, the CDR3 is TGTGCCAGCAGCTTACAGGGTTCCTACGAGCAGTACTTC. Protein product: CASSLQGSYEQYF.

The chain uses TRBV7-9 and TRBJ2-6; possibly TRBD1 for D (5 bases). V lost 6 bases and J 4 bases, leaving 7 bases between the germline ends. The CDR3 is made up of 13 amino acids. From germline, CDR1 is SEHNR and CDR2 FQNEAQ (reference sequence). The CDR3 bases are TGTGCCAGCAGGGGGCAAGGGGCCAACGTCCTGACTTTC. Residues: CASRGQGANVLTF.

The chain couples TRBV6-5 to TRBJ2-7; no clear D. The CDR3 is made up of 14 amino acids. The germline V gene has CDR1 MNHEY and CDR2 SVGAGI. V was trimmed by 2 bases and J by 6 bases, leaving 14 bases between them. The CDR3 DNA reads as TGTGCCAGCAGTTACCCCCACCGGTTGGTCGAGCAGTACTTC. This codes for CASSYPHRLVEQYF.

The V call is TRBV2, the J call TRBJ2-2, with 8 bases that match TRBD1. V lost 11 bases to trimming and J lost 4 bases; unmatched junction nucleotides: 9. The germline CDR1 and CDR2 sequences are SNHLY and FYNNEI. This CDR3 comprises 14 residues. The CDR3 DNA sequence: TGTGCCTGGATGGACAGGGCCAGCACCGGGGAGCTGTTTTTT. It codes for CAWMDRASTGELFF.

CDR3 protein: CASSPSHRTGENTGELFF. As DNA, the CDR3 is TGTGCCAGCAGCCCTAGCCACCGGACAGGGGAGAACACCGGGGAGCTGTTTTTT. The V and J genes are TRBV9 and TRBJ2-2; 9 bases map to TRBD1. The germline V gene has CDR1 SGDLS and CDR2 YYNGEE. The CDR3 is 18 residues long. V shed 4 bases and J 1 base; nucleotides not matched to a gene: 11. The variable domain in full, with the rest retrieved from reference TRBV9 and TRBJ2-2, is DSGVTQTPKHLITATGQRVTLRCSPRSGDLSVYWYQQSLDQGLQFLIQYYNGEERAKGNILERFSAQQFPDLHSELNLSSLELGDSALYFCASSPSHRTGENTGELFFGEGSRLTVL.

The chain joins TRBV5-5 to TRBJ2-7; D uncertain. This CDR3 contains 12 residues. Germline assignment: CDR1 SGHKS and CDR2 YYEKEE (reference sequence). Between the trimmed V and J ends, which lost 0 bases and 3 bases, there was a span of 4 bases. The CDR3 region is CASSLDLYEQYF. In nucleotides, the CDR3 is TGTGCCAGCAGCTTGGACCTCTACGAGCAGTACTTC.

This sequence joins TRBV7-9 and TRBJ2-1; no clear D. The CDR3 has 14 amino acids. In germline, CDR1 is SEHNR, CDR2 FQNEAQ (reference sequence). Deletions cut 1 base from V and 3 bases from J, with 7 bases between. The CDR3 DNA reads TGTGCCAGCAGCTTAGGACCCCTCTACAATGAGCAGTTCTTC. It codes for CASSLGPLYNEQFF.

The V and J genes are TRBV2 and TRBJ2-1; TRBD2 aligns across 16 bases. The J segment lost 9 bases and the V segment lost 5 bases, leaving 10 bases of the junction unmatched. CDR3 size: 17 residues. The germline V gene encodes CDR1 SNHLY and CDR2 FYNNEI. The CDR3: CASSTSGLAGGPSEQFF. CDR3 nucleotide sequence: TGTGCCAGCAGTACCTCGGGACTAGCGGGGGGGCCGAGTGAGCAGTTCTTC.

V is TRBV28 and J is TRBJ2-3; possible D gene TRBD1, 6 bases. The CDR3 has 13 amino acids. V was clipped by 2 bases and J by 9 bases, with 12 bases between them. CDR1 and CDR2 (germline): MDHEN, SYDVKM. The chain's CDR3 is CASSLAEGETQYF. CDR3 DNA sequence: TGTGCCAGCAGTTTAGCCGAGGGGGAGACGCAGTATTTT.

The CDR3: CATSRGAPNEQFF. The CDR3 nucleotides are TGTGCCACCAGCAGAGGGGCCCCCAATGAGCAGTTCTTC. The V and J genes are TRBV15 and TRBJ2-1; D gene unclear. This CDR3 has 13 residues. Trimming left V 1 base short and J 6 bases short, with 7 bases between. Germline CDR1 LNHNV, CDR2 YYDKDF (reference sequence).

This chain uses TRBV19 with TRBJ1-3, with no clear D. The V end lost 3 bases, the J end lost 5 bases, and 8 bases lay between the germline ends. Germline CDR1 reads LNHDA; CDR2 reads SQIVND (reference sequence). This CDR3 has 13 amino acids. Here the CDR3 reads CASSIGGRNTIYF. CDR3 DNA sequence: TGTGCCAGTAGTATCGGCGGCCGAAACACCATATATTTT.

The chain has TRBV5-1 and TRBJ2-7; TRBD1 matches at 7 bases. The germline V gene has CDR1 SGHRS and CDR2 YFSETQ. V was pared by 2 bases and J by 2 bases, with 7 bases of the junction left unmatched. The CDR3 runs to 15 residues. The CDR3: CASSLTGQATYEQYF. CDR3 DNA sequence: TGCGCCAGCAGCTTAACTGGACAGGCGACCTACGAGCAGTACTTC.

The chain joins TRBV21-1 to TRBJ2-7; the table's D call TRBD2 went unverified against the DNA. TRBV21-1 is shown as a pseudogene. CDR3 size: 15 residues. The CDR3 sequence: CASSKAPTRPYEQYF. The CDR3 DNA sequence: TGTGCCAGCAGCAAAGCGCCCACGCGCCCCTACGAGCAGTACTTC.

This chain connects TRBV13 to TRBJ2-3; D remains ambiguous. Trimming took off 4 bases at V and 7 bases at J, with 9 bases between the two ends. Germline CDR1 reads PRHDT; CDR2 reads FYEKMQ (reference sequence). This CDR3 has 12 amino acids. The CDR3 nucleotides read TGTGCCAGCAGCTCGTCGCGTTATACGCAGTATTTT. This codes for CASSSSRYTQYF.

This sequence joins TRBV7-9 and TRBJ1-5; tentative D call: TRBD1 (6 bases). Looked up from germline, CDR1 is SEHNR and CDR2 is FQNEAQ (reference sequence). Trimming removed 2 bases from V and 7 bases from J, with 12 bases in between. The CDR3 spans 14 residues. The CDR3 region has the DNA TGTGCCAGCAGCTTACGACAGGTGCAGCAGCCCCAGCATTTT. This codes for CASSLRQVQQPQHF.

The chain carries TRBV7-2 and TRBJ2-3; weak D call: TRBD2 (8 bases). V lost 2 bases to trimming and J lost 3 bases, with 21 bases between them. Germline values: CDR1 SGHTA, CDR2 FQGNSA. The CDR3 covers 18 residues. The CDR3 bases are TGTGCCAGCAGCTTAACCCGGGGGGGAGGGGGCAGGACAGATACGCAGTATTTT. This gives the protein CASSLTRGGGGRTDTQYF.

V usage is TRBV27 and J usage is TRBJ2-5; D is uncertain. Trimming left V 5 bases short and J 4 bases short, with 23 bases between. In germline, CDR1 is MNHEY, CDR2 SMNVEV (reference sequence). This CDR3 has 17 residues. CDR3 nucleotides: TGTGCCAGCAGTATGGTGGACCCCCTAATCTCCGGAGAGACCCAGTACTTC. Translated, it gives CASSMVDPLISGETQYF.

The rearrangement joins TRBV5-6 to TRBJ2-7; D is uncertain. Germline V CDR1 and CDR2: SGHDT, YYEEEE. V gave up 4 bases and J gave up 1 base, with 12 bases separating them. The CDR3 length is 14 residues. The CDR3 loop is CASSAAFSSYEQYF. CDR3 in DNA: TGTGCCAGCAGCGCGGCATTCAGTTCCTACGAGCAGTACTTC.

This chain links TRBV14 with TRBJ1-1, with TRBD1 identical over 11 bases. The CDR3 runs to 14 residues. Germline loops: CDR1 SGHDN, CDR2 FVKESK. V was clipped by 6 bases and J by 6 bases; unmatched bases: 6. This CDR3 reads CASSAGTGGSEAFF. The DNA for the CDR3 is TGTGCCAGCAGTGCCGGGACAGGGGGTTCTGAAGCTTTCTTT.

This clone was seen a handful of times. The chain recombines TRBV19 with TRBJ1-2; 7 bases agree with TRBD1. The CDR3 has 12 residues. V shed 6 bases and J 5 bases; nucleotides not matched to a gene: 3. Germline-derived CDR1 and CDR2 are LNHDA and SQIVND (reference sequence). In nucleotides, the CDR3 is TGTGCCAGTAGCGGGACAGCATATGGCTACACCTTC. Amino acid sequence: CASSGTAYGYTF.